What follows is one T cell receptor (beta chain) and its context. This CDR3 has 17 residues. CDR1 SGHAT and CDR2 FQNNGV come from the germline V gene. J lost 3 bases, V lost 0 bases, and 7 bases had no gene match. The data were obtained in a study of T-cell memory formation after mild COVID-19. Constant-segment primers and 5'RACE yielded cDNA libraries for TCR alpha and TCR beta, each carrying sample barcodes and UMIs. TCRdb re-analysed the 5' RACE reads in MiXCR, keeping a single row per CDR3 protein. The sample includes about 340,000 distinct CDR3 sequences, roughly 15% of them seen just once. The rearrangement joins TRBV11-2 to TRBJ2-3; 9 positions agree with TRBD2. Material: PBMCs or a T cell subset sorted from them (not recorded which). This TCR was sampled from a man between 18 and 29 years old who had mild COVID-19 (a few samples of this study predate the infection). Cell type and time point are not known. CDR3 nucleotides: TGTGCCAGCAGCTTAGATGGGCTAGCGGGGTTAACAGATACGCAGTATTTT. This translates into CASSLDGLAGLTDTQYF.